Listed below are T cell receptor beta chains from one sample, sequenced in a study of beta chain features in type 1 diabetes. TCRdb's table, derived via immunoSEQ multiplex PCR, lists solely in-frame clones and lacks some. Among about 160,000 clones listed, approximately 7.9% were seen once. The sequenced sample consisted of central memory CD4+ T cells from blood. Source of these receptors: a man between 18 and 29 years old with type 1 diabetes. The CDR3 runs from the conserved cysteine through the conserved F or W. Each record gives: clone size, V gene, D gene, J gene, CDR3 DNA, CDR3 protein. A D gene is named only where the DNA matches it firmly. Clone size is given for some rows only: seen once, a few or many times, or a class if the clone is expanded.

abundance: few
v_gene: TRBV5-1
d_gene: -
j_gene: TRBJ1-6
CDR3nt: TGCGCCAGCAGCTCGGCAGGGAGGTATTCACCCCTCCACTTT
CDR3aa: CASSSAGRYSPLHF

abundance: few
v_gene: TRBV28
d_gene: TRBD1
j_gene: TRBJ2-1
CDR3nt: TGTGCCAGCAGTTCGGGACAGGGGGATAGCTCCTACAATGAGCAGTTCTTC
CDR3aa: CASSSGQGDSSYNEQFF

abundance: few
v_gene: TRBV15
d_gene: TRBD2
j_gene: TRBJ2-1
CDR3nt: TGTGCCACCAGCAGAGATTCACGCGGGAGCCCCTGGAATGAGCAGTTCTTC
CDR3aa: CATSRDSRGSPWNEQFF

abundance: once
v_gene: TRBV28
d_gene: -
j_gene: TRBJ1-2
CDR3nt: TGTGCCAGCAGTCCCCCAGGGGCCTATGGCTACACCTTC
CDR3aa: CASSPPGAYGYTF

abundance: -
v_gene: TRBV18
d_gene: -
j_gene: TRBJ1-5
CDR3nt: TGTGCCAGCTCATCGGGGGTGGGCAATCAGCCCCAGCATTTT
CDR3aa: CASSSGVGNQPQHF

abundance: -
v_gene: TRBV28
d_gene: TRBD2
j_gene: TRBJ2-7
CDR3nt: TGTGCCAGCAGTTTAGGGGGGGGAGGGGCAAGTTACGAGCAGTACTTC
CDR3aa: CASSLGGGGASYEQYF

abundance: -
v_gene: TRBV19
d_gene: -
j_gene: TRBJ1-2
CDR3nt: TGTGCCAGTAGTACCCTTGGAGGGGGCTACACCTTC
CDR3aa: CASSTLGGGYTF

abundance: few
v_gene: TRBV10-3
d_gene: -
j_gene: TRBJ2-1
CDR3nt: TGTGCCACGGCTAGCGTTAGCTCCTACAATGAGCAGTTCTTC
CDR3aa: CATASVSSYNEQFF

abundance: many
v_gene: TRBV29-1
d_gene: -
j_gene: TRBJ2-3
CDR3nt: TGCAGCGTTAAAAAGGGAGGACCCACAGATACGCAGTATTTT
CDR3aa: CSVKKGGPTDTQYF

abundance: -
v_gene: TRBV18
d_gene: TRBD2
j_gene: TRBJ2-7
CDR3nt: TGTGCCAGCTCACCCGGACTAGGGGACTACGAGCAGTACTTC
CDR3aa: CASSPGLGDYEQYF

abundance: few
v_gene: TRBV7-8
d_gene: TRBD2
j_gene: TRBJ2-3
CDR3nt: TGTGCCAGCAGCTTATTCGGGTTAGCGGCGGGGGTTAAGGCAGATACGCAGTATTTT
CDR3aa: CASSLFGLAAGVKADTQYF

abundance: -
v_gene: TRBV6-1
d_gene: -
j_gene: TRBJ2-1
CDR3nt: TGTGCCAGCAGTGATGCGTCCATAGCGGAGTGGGCTGAGCAGTTCTTC
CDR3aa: CASSDASIAEWAEQFF

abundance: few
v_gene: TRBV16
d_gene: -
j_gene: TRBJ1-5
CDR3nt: TGTGCCAGCAGCCCCCAGAGCAATCAGCCCCAGCATTTT
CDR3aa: CASSPQSNQPQHF

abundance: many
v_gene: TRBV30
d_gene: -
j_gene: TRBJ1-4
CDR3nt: TGTGCCTTCACGACGAGCGGTGAAAAACTGTTTTTT
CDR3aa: CAFTTSGEKLFF

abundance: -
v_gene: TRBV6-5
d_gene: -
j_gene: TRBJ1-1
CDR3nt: TGTGCCAGCAGTTACCGAGGTGGCGCTTTCTTT
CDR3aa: CASSYRGGAFF

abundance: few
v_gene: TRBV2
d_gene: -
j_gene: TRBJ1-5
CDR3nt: TGTGCCAGCAACCGGGGGAGCAATCAGCCCCAGCATTTT
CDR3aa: CASNRGSNQPQHF

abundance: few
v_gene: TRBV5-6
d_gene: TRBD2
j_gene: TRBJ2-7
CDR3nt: TGTGCCAGTAGAGGACGGCGAGCGGGAGGGCCAGGGTACGAGCAGTACTTC
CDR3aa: CASRGRRAGGPGYEQYF

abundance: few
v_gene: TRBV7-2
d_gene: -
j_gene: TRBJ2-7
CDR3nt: TGTGCCAGCAGCTTAGAGACGGGACTCGTGGACGAGCAGTACTTC
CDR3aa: CASSLETGLVDEQYF

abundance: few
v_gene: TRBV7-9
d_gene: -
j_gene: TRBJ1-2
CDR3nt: TGTGCCAGCAGATTGGGCGGGGGCCATGGCTACACCTTC
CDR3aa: CASRLGGGHGYTF

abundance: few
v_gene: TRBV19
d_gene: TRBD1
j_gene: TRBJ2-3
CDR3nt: TGTGCCAGTGGAACAGGGGACCGCACAGCGGATACGCAGTATTTT
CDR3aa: CASGTGDRTADTQYF

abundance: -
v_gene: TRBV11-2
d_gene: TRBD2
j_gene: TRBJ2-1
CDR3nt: TGTGCCAGCAGCTTACGAACTAGCGGGAGTTCGTACAATGAGCAGTTCTTC
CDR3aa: CASSLRTSGSSYNEQFF

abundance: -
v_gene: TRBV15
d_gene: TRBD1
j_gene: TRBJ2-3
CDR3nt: TGTGCCACCAGCAGAGGGACAGGGACAGATACGCAGTATTTT
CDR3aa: CATSRGTGTDTQYF

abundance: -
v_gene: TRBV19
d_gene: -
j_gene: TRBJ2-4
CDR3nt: TGTGCCAGTAGTATTTACGGACTGCGGGGCATTCAGTACTTC
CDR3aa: CASSIYGLRGIQYF

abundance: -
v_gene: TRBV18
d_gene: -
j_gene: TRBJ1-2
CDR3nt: TGTGCCAGCCAACCGGCCCGGGGGGCTTTGAGCTACACCTTC
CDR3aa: CASQPARGALSYTF

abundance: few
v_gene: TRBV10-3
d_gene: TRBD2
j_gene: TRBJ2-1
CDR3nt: TGTGCCATCAGTCCAACTAGCGGGAACTACAATGAGCAGTTCTTC
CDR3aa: CAISPTSGNYNEQFF

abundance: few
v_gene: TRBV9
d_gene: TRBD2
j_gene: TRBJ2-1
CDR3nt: TGTGCCAGCAGCGTAGACGTGGGGACTAGCGGTTACAATGAGCAGTTCTTC
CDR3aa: CASSVDVGTSGYNEQFF

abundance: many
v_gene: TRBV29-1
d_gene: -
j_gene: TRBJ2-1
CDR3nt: TGCAGCTTGAGGGGGAACAATGAGCAGTTCTTC
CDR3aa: CSLRGNNEQFF

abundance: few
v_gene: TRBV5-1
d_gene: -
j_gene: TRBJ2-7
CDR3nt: TGCGCCAGCAGCTTGGGGGGTCGGGGCGAGCAGTACTTC
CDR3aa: CASSLGGRGEQYF

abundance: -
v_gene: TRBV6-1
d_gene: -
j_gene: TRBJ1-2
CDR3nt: TGTGCCAGCAGTTTAGACAGCTACTATGGCTACACCTTC
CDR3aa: CASSLDSYYGYTF

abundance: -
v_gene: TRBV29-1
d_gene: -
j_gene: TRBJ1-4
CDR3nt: TGCAGCGCGTGTGTCCCGACAGTGGGGGAAAAACTGTTTTTT
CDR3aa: CSACVPTVGEKLFF

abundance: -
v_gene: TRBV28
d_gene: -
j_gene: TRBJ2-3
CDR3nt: TGTGCCAGCCGCGGGGACCCAGATACGCAGTATTTT
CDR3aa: CASRGDPDTQYF

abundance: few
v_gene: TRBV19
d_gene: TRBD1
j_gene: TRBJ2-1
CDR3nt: TGTGCCAGTAGTAGCCGACAGGGTCTCAATGAGCAGTTCTTC
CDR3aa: CASSSRQGLNEQFF

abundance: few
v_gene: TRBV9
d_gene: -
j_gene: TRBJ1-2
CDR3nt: TGTGCCAGCAGCGTAGCACAGCAGGACTATGGCTACACCTTC
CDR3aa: CASSVAQQDYGYTF

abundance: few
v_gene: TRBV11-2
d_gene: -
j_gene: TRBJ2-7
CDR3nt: TGTGCCAGCAGTTCGTGGCAGGATCCAACCTACGAGCAGTACTTC
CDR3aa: CASSSWQDPTYEQYF

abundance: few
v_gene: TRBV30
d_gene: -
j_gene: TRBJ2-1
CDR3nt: TGTGCCTGGAGTCGACGAGGAGTTTACAATGAGCAGTTCTTC
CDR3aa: CAWSRRGVYNEQFF

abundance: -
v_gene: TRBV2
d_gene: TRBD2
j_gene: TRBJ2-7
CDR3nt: TGTGCCAGCTTTCGCTCCGCTTTGGGAGGGAGGGAGCAGTACTTC
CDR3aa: CASFRSALGGREQYF

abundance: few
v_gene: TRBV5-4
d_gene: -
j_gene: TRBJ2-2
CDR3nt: TGTGCCAGCAGCTTGAGGACCCTCTTCCAGGGGAACACCGGGGAGCTGTTTTTT
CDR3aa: CASSLRTLFQGNTGELFF

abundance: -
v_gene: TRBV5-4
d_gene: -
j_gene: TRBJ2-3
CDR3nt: TGTGCCAGCAGCTACCAGGGAGATACGCAGTATTTT
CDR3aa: CASSYQGDTQYF

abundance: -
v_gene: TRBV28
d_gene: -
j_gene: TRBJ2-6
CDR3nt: TGTGCCAGCAGTCCCCCCCCTCTACTTTACTCTGGGGCCAACGTCCTGACTTTC
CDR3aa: CASSPPPLLYSGANVLTF

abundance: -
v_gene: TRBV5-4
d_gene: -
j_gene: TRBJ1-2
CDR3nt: TGTGCCAGCAGACCAGGAGGCCAGAACCGTGATGGCTACACCTTC
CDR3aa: CASRPGGQNRDGYTF

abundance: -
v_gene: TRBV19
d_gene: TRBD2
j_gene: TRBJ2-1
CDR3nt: TGTGCCAGTAGTACGGACCGTGGACTAGCGGGCAATGAGCAGTTCTTC
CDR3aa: CASSTDRGLAGNEQFF